The 8 T cell receptor beta chains below all came from one sample that was sequenced in a study of control samples from healthy donors and cancer patients. TCRdb keeps only in-frame clones here, not all; method: immunoSEQ multiplex PCR. The sample contains 150,000 or so clones, about 95% of which appear only once. The sequencing sample was made of PBMCs. Receptors were obtained from a man aged 55 to 70 with colorectal cancer.

This sequence joins TRBV12-3 or TRBV12-4 and TRBJ1-2, with D uncertain. This CDR3 spans 13 amino acids. The ends were cut back, 2 bases at V and 1 base at J, with 5 bases in the middle. The CDR3 region is CASSLYGNYGYTF. The CDR3 nucleotides are TGTGCCAGCAGTTTATACGGTAACTATGGCTACACCTTC.

The chain couples TRBV18 to TRBJ2-5; D not resolved. CDR1 and CDR2 (germline): KGHSH, LQKENI. The CDR3 contains 15 residues. Trimming removed 2 bases at V and 3 bases at J, with 13 bases between. The CDR3 DNA is TGTGCCAGCTCACCATGGGCAGATGTTAAAGAGACCCAGTACTTC. It translates to CASSPWADVKETQYF.

The chain is built from TRBV15 and TRBJ1-4, with TRBD1 as a possible D gene (5 bases). This CDR3 has 16 amino acids. CDR1 and CDR2 from the germline V gene are LNHNV and YYDKDF (reference sequence). V was clipped by 0 bases and J by 7 bases, with 15 bases between them. CDR3 protein: CATSRDRGRAAEKLFF. The CDR3 DNA reads as TGTGCCACCAGCAGAGATCGGGGCAGGGCAGCTGAAAAACTGTTTTTT.

This rearrangement joins TRBV24-1 to TRBJ2-3; D is unclear. Trimming cost V 0 bases and J 0 bases, with 3 bases left between them. Looked up from germline, CDR1 is KGHDR and CDR2 is SFDVKD. The CDR3 consists of 14 residues. In DNA, the CDR3 is TGTGCCACCAGTGATTTGGGGAGCACAGATACGCAGTATTTT. Translated: CATSDLGSTDTQYF.

This clone was picked up one time. The V call is TRBV24-1, the J call TRBJ2-7; 7 nucleotides align to TRBD1. CDR3 length: 16 amino acids. CDR1 and CDR2 (germline): KGHDR, SFDVKD. J gave up 0 bases and V 4 bases, and 8 bases lay outside the gene matches. The CDR3 region has the DNA TGTGCCACCAGTGACTGGGACAGAAATTTCTCCTACGAGCAGTACTTC. Translating it yields CATSDWDRNFSYEQYF.

The chain has TRBV11-1 and TRBJ2-1; tentative D call: TRBD1 (5 bases). V was pared by 8 bases and J by 8 bases, with 22 bases between. This CDR3 region has 15 residues. Per germline, CDR1 SGHAT and CDR2 FQDESV (reference sequence). The CDR3 DNA reads TGTGCCAGCGGGTGGGGCCGCCGGATAATTGATGAGCAGTTCTTC. It is translated as CASGWGRRIIDEQFF.

This clone has a handful of counts. V gene TRBV6-5 combines with J gene TRBJ1-4; D unresolved. The CDR3 is 14 residues long. CDR1 is MNHEY, CDR2 SVGAGI, per germline. With 10 bases removed from V and 0 bases from J, the gap between germline ends came to 12 bases. The CDR3 region is CATRLVATNEKLFF. CDR3 sequence (DNA): TGTGCCACCCGTCTTGTAGCAACTAATGAAAAACTGTTTTTT.

The CDR3 sequence is CASSRTGGGTEAFF. CDR3 nucleotide sequence: TGTGCCAGCAGTCGGACAGGGGGAGGGACTGAAGCTTTCTTT. The chain uses TRBV28 and TRBJ1-1; TRBD1 agrees at 10 bases. The CDR3 is 14 amino acids. J lost 5 bases, V lost 5 bases, and 5 bases had no gene match. Germline V gives CDR1 MDHEN, CDR2 SYDVKM. Full variable domain (outside the CDR3, taken from reference TRBV28 and TRBJ1-1): DVKVTQSSRYLVKRTGEKVFLECVQDMDHENMFWYRQDPGLGLRLIYFSYDVKMKEKGDIPEGYSVSREKKERFSLILESASTNQTSMYLCASSRTGGGTEAFFGQGTRLTVV.